This entry features one T cell receptor beta chain sequence. Trimming cost V 10 bases and J 0 bases; bases outside gene matches: 9. The CDR3 runs to 14 residues. CDR1 and CDR2 from the germline V gene are ENHRY and SYGVKD. The assay was immunoSEQ multiplex PCR, and TCRdb's table has in-frame clones only and misses some. Altogether about 240,000 clones are present, about nine tenths being singletons, with the ten largest covering around 6.9%. These data are taken from a study of blood T cell repertoires in COVID-19. The sequencing sample was made of peripheral blood. The J gene is TRBJ2-7, the V gene TRBV10-3; TRBD2 matches 7 bases. The TCR originated in a man in his 60s who had recovered from COVID-19. The CDR3 loop reads CATNLRDYSYEQYF. CDR3 coding DNA: TGTGCCACCAATTTGAGGGACTACTCCTACGAGCAGTACTTC.